This TCR beta chain came from a study of blood T cell repertoires in COVID-19. The V end was cut by 3 bases, the J end by 2 bases, with 25 bases between. This CDR3 spans 19 amino acids. The assay was immunoSEQ multiplex PCR, and TCRdb's table has in-frame clones only and misses some. This sample has 250,000 to 300,000 clones, with less than 90% found just once. Material for sequencing was peripheral blood. The source of this sequence is a woman aged 70-85 years with COVID-19, enrolled during active disease. V and J are TRBV23-1 and TRBJ1-1; possible D gene TRBD1, 6 bases. TRBV23-1 is recorded as an ORF, its role being uncertain. Here the CDR3 reads CASSHGRGRGAVVNTEAFF. As DNA, the CDR3 is TGCGCCAGCAGTCACGGACGAGGGCGGGGGGCGGTGGTAAACACTGAAGCTTTCTTT.